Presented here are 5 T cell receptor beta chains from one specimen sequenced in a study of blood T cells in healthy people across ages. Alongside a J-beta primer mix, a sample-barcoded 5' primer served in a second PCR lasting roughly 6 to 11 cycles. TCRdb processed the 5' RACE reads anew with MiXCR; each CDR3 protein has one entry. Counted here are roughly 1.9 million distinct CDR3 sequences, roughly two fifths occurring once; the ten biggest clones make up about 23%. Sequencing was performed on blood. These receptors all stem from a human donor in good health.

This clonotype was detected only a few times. Written as DNA, the CDR3 is TGCGCCAGCAGCCAAGATTTCCATGAAAAACTGTTTTTT. This encodes CASSQDFHEKLFF. The chain uses TRBV4-3 and TRBJ1-4; the D is unclear. This CDR3 has 13 residues. The germline V gene encodes CDR1 LGHNA and CDR2 YSLEER. Trimming removed 0 bases from V and 6 bases from J, with 5 bases in between.

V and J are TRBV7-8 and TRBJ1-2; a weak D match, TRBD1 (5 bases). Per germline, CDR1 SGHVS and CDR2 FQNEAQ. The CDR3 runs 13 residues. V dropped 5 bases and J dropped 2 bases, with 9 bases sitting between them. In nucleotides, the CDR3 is TGTGCCAGCAGCAAGGACAAGAACTATGGCTACACCTTC. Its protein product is CASSKDKNYGYTF.

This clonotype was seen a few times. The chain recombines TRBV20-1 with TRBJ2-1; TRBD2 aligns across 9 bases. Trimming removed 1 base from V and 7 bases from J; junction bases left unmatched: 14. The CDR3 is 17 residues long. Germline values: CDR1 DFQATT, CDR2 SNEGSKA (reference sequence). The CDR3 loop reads CSARVQAGGPSVNEQFF. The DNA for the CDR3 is TGCAGTGCTAGAGTACAGGCGGGGGGGCCGTCGGTAAATGAGCAGTTCTTC.

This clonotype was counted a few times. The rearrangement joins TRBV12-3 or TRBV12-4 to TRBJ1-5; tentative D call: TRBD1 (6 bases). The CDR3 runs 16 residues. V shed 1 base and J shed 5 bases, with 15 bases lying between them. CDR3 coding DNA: TGTGCCAGCAGTTTAGGCCCGGGGGCAGGGGATCAGCCCCAGCATTTT. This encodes CASSLGPGAGDQPQHF.

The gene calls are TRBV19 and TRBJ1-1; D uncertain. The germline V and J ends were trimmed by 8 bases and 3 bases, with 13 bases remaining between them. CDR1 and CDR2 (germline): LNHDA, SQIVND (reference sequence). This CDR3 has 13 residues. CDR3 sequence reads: CASGYWADTEAFF. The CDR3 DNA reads TGTGCCAGTGGTTATTGGGCGGACACTGAAGCTTTCTTT.